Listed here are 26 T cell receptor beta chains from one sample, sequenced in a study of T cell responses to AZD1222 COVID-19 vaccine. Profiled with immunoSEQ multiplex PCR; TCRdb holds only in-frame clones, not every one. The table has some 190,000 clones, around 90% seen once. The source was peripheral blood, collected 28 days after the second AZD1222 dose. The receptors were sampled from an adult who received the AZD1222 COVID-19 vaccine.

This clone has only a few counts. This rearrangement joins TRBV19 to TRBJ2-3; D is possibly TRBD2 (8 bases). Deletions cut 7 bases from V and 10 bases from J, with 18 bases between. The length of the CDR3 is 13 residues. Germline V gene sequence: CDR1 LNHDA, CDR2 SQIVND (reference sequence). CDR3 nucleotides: TGTGCCAGTAAAGGAGCGGGAGACAGGGCGCAGTATTTT. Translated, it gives CASKGAGDRAQYF.

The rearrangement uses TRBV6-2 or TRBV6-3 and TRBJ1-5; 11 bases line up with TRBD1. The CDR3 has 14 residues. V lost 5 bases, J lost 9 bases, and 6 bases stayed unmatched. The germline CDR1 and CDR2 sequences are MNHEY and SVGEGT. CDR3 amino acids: CASSGQGARGPQHF. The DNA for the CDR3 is TGTGCCAGCAGTGGACAGGGGGCCAGAGGGCCCCAGCATTTT.

The CDR3 nucleotides are TGCGCCAGCCAGAGGGATAGCAATCAGCCCCAGCATTTT. Its protein product is CASQRDSNQPQHF. The chain links TRBV10-1 to TRBJ1-5, with unresolved D. The CDR3 runs 13 residues. Germline V lookup: CDR1 WNHNN, CDR2 SYGVQD (reference sequence). Trimming removed 8 bases from V and 0 bases from J, with 8 bases in between.

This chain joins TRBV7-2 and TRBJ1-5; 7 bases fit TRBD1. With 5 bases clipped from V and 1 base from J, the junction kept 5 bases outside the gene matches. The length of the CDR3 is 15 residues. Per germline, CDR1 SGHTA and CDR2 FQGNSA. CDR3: CASSLSRGSNQPQHF. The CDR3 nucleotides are TGTGCCAGCAGCCTTAGCAGGGGGAGCAATCAGCCCCAGCATTTT.

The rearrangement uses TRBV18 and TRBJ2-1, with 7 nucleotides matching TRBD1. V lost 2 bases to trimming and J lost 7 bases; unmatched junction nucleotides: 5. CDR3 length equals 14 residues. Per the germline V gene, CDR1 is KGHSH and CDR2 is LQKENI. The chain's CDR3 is CASSPFQGENEQFF. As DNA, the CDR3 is TGTGCCAGCTCACCATTTCAGGGGGAAAATGAGCAGTTCTTC.

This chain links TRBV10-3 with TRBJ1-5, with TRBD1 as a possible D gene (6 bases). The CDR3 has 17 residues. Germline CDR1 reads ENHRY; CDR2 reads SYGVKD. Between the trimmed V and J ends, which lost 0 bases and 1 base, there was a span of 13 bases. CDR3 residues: CAISESQGLGSNQPQHF. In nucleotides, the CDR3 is TGTGCCATCAGTGAGTCCCAGGGGTTAGGGAGCAATCAGCCCCAGCATTTT.

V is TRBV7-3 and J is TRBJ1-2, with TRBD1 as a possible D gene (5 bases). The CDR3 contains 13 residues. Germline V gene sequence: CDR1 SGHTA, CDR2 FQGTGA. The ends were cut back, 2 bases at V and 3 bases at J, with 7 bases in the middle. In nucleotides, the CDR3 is TGTGCCAGCAGCTTAGACAGAGACTATGGCTACACCTTC. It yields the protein CASSLDRDYGYTF.

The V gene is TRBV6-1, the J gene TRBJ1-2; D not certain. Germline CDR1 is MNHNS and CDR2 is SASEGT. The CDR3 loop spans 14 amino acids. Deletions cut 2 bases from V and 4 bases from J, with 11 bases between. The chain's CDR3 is CASSESYGIYGYTF. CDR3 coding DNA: TGTGCCAGCAGTGAAAGTTACGGGATCTATGGCTACACCTTC.

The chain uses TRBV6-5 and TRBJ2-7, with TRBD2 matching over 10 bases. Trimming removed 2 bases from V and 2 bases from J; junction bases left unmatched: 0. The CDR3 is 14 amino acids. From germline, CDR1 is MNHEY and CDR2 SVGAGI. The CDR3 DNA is TGTGCCAGCAGTTACACTAGCGGGACCTACGAGCAGTACTTC. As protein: CASSYTSGTYEQYF.

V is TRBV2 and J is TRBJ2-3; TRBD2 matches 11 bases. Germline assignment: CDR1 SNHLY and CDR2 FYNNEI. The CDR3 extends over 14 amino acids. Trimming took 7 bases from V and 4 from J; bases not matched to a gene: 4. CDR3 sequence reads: CASKLAGGSDTQYF. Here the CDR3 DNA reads TGTGCCAGCAAGCTAGCGGGGGGTTCAGATACGCAGTATTTT.

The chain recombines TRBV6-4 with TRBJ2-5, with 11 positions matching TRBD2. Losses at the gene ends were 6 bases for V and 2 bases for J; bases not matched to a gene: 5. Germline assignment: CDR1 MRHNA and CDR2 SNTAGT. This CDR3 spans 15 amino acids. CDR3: CASSPGTSGQETQYF. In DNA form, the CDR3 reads TGTGCCAGCAGCCCCGGGACTAGCGGACAAGAGACCCAGTACTTC.

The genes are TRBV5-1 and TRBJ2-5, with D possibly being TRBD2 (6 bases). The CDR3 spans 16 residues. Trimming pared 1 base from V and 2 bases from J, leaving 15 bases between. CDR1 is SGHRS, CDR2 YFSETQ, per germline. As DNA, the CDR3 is TGCGCCAGCAGCTTGTCCGGGACTCCATCTCAAGAGACCCAGTACTTC. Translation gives CASSLSGTPSQETQYF. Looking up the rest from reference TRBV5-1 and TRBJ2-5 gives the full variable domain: KAGVTQTPRYLIKTRGQQVTLSCSPISGHRSVSWYQQTPGQGLQFLFEYFSETQRNKGNFPGRFSGRQFSNSRSEMNVSTLELGDSALYLCASSLSGTPSQETQYFGPGTRLLVL.

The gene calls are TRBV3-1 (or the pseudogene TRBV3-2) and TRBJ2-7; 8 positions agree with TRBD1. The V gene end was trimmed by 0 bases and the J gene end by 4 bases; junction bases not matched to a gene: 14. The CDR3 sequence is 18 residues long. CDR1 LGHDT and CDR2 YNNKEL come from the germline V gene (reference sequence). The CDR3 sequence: CASSQDRGRVVNQYEQYF. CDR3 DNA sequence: TGTGCCAGCAGCCAAGACAGGGGGCGCGTCGTAAACCAATACGAGCAGTACTTC.

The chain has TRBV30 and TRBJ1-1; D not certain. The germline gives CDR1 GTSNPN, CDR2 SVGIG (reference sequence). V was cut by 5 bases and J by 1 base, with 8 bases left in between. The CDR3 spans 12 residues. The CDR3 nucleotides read TGTGCCTGGGTACAGTCGAACACTGAAGCTTTCTTT. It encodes CAWVQSNTEAFF.

The CDR3 sequence: CASSLTNTNTGELFF. The CDR3, as DNA: TGTGCCAGCAGCTTAACCAACACGAACACCGGGGAGCTGTTTTTT. The chain employs TRBV7-3 and TRBJ2-2; no reliable D call. The CDR3 is 15 amino acids. CDR1 is SGHTA, CDR2 FQGTGA, per germline. The ends were cut back, 0 bases at V and 0 bases at J, with 5 bases in the middle.

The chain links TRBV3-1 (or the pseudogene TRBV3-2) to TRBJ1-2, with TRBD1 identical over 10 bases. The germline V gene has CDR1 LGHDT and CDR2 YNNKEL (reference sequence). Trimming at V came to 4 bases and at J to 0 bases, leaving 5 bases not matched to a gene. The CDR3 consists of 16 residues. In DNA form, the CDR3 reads TGTGCCAGCAGCCTTACCGGGACAGGGGCTAACTATGGCTACACCTTC. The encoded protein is CASSLTGTGANYGYTF.

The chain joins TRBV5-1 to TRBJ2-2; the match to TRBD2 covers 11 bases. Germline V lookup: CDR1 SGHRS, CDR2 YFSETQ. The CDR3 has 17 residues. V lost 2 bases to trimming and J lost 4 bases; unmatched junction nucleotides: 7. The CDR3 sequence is CASSFGSGRAVTGELFF. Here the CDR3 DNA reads TGCGCCAGCAGCTTTGGTAGCGGGAGGGCCGTCACCGGGGAGCTGTTTTTT.

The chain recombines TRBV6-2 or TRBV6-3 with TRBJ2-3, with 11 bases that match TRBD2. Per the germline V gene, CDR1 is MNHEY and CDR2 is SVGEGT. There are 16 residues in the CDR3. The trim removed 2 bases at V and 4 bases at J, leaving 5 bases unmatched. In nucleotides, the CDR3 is TGTGCCAGCAGTTACAAGGCTAGCGGGGGGCCAGATACGCAGTATTTT. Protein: CASSYKASGGPDTQYF.

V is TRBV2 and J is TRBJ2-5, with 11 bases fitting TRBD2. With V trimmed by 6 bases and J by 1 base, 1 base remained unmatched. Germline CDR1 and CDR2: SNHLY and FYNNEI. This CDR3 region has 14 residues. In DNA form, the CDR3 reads TGTGCCAGCAGGGGACTAGCGGCCCAAGAGACCCAGTACTTC. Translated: CASRGLAAQETQYF.

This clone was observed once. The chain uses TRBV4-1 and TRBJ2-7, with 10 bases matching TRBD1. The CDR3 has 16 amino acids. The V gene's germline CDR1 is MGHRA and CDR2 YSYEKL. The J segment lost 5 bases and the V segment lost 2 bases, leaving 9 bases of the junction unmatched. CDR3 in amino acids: CASSQPGQGPVNEQYF. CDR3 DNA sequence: TGCGCCAGCAGCCAACCGGGACAGGGGCCCGTAAACGAGCAGTACTTC.

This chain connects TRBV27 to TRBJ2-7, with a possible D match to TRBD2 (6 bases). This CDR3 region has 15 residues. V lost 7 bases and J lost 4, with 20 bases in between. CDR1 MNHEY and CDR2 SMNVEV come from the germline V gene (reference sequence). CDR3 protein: CASTPAAAGGYEQYF. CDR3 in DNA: TGTGCCAGCACCCCCGCGGCAGCTGGGGGGTACGAGCAGTACTTC.

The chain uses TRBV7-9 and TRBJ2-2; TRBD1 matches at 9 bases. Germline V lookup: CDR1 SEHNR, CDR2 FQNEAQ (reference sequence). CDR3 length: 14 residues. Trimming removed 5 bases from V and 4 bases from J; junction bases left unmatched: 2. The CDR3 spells CASSGDRVTGELFF. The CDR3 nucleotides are TGTGCCAGCAGCGGGGACAGGGTCACCGGGGAGCTGTTTTTT.

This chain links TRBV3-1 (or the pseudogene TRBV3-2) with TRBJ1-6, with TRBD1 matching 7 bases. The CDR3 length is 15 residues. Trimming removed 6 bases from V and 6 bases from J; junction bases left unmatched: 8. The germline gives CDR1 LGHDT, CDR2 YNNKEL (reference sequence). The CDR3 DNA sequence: TGTGCCAGCAGTGTCGGGACAGTCAGTAATTCACCCCTCCACTTT. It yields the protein CASSVGTVSNSPLHF.

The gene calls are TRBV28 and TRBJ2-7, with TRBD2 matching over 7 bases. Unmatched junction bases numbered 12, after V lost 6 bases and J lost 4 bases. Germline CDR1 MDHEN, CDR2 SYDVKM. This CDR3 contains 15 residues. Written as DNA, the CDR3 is TGTGCCAGCAGCCCGCCCGAGGCGGGAGTGTACGAGCAGTACTTC. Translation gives CASSPPEAGVYEQYF.

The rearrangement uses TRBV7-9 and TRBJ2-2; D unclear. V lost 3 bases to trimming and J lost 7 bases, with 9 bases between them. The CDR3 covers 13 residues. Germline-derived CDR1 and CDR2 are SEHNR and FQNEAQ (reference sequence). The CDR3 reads CASSFLGSGELFF. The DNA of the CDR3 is TGTGCCAGCAGCTTCTTGGGCAGCGGGGAGCTGTTTTTT.

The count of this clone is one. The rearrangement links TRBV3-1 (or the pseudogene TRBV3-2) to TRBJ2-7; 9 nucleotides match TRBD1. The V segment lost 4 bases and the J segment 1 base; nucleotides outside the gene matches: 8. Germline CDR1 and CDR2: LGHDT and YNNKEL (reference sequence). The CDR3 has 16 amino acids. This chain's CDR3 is CASSPRQGVVSYEQYF. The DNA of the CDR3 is TGTGCCAGCAGCCCCCGACAGGGGGTGGTATCCTACGAGCAGTACTTC.